The 26 T cell receptor beta chains in this list originate from one sample, sequenced in a study of control samples from healthy donors and cancer patients. Assay: immunoSEQ multiplex PCR; the TCRdb copy retains only in-frame clones and omits some. The sample has just under 75,000 clones, about 90% seen once. Sequenced sample: blood. Receptors were obtained from a woman aged 50 to 65 in good health.

The chain is built from TRBV30 and TRBJ2-7; TRBD1 agrees at 10 bases. Germline V gene lookup returns CDR1 GTSNPN and CDR2 SVGIG (reference sequence). V lost 8 bases, J lost 2 bases, and 3 bases stayed unmatched. This CDR3 spans 12 amino acids. The CDR3 loop is CAGQGEPYEQYF. The CDR3 coding sequence is TGTGCCGGACAGGGGGAACCCTACGAGCAGTACTTC.

The rearrangement joins TRBV7-9 to TRBJ1-5; D unresolved. This CDR3 comprises 12 residues. Germline V gene data show CDR1 as SEHNR and CDR2 as FQNEAQ (reference sequence). With 1 base removed from V and 4 bases from J, the gap between germline ends came to 2 bases. This CDR3 reads CASSLENQPQHF. The CDR3 bases are TGTGCCAGCAGCTTAGAGAATCAGCCCCAGCATTTT. The full variable domain, its missing parts supplied by reference TRBV7-9 and TRBJ1-5, is DTGVSQNPRHKITKRGQNVTFRCDPISEHNRLYWYRQTLGQGPEFLTYFQNEAQLEKSRLLSDRFSAERPKGSFSTLEIQRTEQGDSAMYLCASSLENQPQHFGDGTRLSIL.

This CDR3 reads CASSLPLASLGEQYF. In nucleotides, the CDR3 is TGTGCCAGCAGCTTGCCGCTAGCGAGCTTGGGGGAGCAGTACTTC. The chain couples TRBV5-6 to TRBJ2-7; possible D gene TRBD2, 6 bases. Germline V gene lookup returns CDR1 SGHDT and CDR2 YYEEEE. Trimming pared 1 base from V and 7 bases from J, leaving 18 bases between. The CDR3 has 15 residues.

The chain is built from TRBV29-1 and TRBJ1-1, with a tentative D call TRBD1 (6 bases). Germline CDR1 and CDR2: SQVTM and ANQGSEA. This CDR3 region has 13 residues. Trimming took 7 bases from V and 1 from J, leaving 13 bases between them. CDR3 sequence: CSGNTGTNTEAFF. The CDR3 nucleotides are TGCAGCGGGAATACAGGGACGAACACTGAAGCTTTCTTT.

This clone was recorded only once. The J gene is TRBJ1-3, the V gene TRBV11-2; D call uncertain. V lost 1 base, J lost 0 bases, and 4 bases lay in between. Germline V gene lookup returns CDR1 SGHAT and CDR2 FQNNGV. The CDR3 sequence is 14 residues long. CDR3 amino acids: CASSLGGSGNTIYF. CDR3 nucleotides: TGTGCCAGCAGCTTAGGCGGCTCTGGAAACACCATATATTTT.

The genes are TRBV29-1 and TRBJ2-1; 13 positions match TRBD2. This CDR3 comprises 15 residues. Germline values: CDR1 SQVTM, CDR2 ANQGSEA. J was trimmed by 6 bases and V by 1 base; bases with no gene match: 3. The CDR3 nucleotides are TGCAGCGTTGAAGGGACTAGCGGGGGAGTCAATGAGCAGTTCTTC. Amino acids: CSVEGTSGGVNEQFF.

V gene TRBV5-6 combines with J gene TRBJ2-3; no clear D gene. Germline V gives CDR1 SGHDT, CDR2 YYEEEE. This CDR3 contains 14 residues. V was shortened by 0 bases and J by 0 bases, with 5 bases between the two germline ends. The CDR3 is CASSLGWSTDTQYF. In nucleotides, the CDR3 is TGTGCCAGCAGCTTGGGATGGAGCACAGATACGCAGTATTTT.

The chain has TRBV7-8 and TRBJ2-7; D is perhaps TRBD1 (5 bases). From germline, CDR1 is SGHVS and CDR2 FQNEAQ. V was shortened by 3 bases and J by 5 bases, with 11 bases between the two germline ends. The CDR3 extends over 13 amino acids. The CDR3 DNA reads as TGTGCCAGCAGCTTTTCAGGGTACAACGAGCAGTACTTC. This encodes CASSFSGYNEQYF.

The chain is built from TRBV19 and TRBJ2-5; 7 bases map to TRBD2. CDR3 length: 15 amino acids. Per the germline V gene, CDR1 is LNHDA and CDR2 is SQIVND (reference sequence). V was clipped by 6 bases and J by 0 bases; unmatched bases: 7. For the CDR3, the DNA is TGTGCCAGTAGCCCGGGAGGAATGTACCAAGAGACCCAGTACTTC. This gives the protein CASSPGGMYQETQYF.

The chain joins TRBV28 to TRBJ2-3; D gene uncertain. Trimming shortened V by 3 bases and J by 13 bases, and 14 bases separated the two germline ends. Per the germline V gene, CDR1 is MDHEN and CDR2 is SYDVKM. CDR3 length equals 12 residues. CDR3 sequence (DNA): TGTGCCAGCAGTTTTAGGAGCAGAAGGGAGTATTTT. It specifies CASSFRSRREYF.

This clone was counted a single time. This rearrangement joins TRBV14 to TRBJ1-1; D remains unclear. This CDR3 region has 13 residues. Germline CDR1 is SGHDN and CDR2 is FVKESK. The ends were cut back, 1 base at V and 5 bases at J, with 8 bases in the middle. Here the CDR3 reads CASSQGRVTEAFF. Written as DNA, the CDR3 is TGTGCCAGCAGCCAAGGGAGGGTTACTGAAGCTTTCTTT.

The V gene is TRBV5-5, the J gene TRBJ2-3, with D hard to call. This CDR3 has 13 amino acids. CDR1 and CDR2 (germline): SGHKS, YYEKEE (reference sequence). V lost 3 bases and J lost 4, with 9 bases in between. The CDR3 nucleotides are TGTGCCAGCAGCTCCGGAGTATCAGATACGCAGTATTTT. The encoded protein is CASSSGVSDTQYF.

The chain employs TRBV19 and TRBJ2-3, with TRBD2 as a possible D gene (5 bases). The V end was cut by 7 bases, the J end by 4 bases, with 15 bases between. This CDR3 has 14 residues. Germline-derived CDR1 and CDR2 are LNHDA and SQIVND (reference sequence). In DNA, the CDR3 is TGTGCCAGTAAAGAGAGGGCCTTGGCAGATACGCAGTATTTT. It specifies CASKERALADTQYF.

The chain couples TRBV5-1 to TRBJ2-7; 8 bases map to TRBD1. Looked up from germline, CDR1 is SGHRS and CDR2 is YFSETQ. J gave up 0 bases and V 2 bases, and 4 bases lay outside the gene matches. The CDR3 totals 15 residues. Here the CDR3 reads CASSFFGQGSYEQYF. The CDR3 DNA reads as TGCGCCAGCAGCTTTTTTGGACAGGGCTCCTACGAGCAGTACTTC.

This chain joins TRBV15 and TRBJ1-4, with D maybe TRBD1 (5 bases). Germline V gene lookup returns CDR1 LNHNV and CDR2 YYDKDF (reference sequence). This CDR3 spans 14 amino acids. Trimming removed 3 bases from V and 11 bases from J, with 16 bases in between. The CDR3 DNA reads as TGTGCCACCAGCAGGGGGGATGGGTCTGGCAAACTGTTTTTT. Its protein product is CATSRGDGSGKLFF.

This clone was seen just once. The chain uses TRBV5-6 and TRBJ1-1; 7 nucleotides match TRBD1. This CDR3 has 14 residues. Germline assignment: CDR1 SGHDT and CDR2 YYEEEE. V was clipped by 4 bases and J by 4 bases; unmatched bases: 7. CDR3 protein: CASSRQGTATEAFF. Here the CDR3 DNA reads TGTGCCAGCAGCAGGCAGGGGACAGCCACTGAAGCTTTCTTT.

This rearrangement joins TRBV20-1 to TRBJ2-3; 8 bases fit TRBD1. The CDR3 length is 16 residues. V lost 3 bases and J lost 4; bases outside the gene matches: 12. The germline V gene encodes CDR1 DFQATT and CDR2 SNEGSKA (reference sequence). The CDR3 DNA is TGCAGTGCTAGTGGCATACTAGGACAGGGAGCAGATACGCAGTATTTT. This gives the protein CSASGILGQGADTQYF.

The chain joins TRBV2 to TRBJ1-5; D uncertain. Germline values: CDR1 SNHLY, CDR2 FYNNEI. Between the trimmed V and J ends, which lost 5 bases and 4 bases, there was a span of 9 bases. This CDR3 region has 13 residues. DNA of the CDR3: TGTGCCAGCAGTTCACAGCAGAATCAGCCCCAGCATTTT. This translates into CASSSQQNQPQHF.

This sequence joins TRBV18 and TRBJ1-2, with D uncertain. The germline V gene has CDR1 KGHSH and CDR2 LQKENI. The length of the CDR3 is 14 residues. Trimming left V 3 bases short and J 2 bases short, with 10 bases between. The CDR3 sequence is CASSPDVTNYGYTF. The CDR3 DNA is TGTGCCAGCTCACCGGACGTCACGAACTATGGCTACACCTTC.

In this sample, this clone turned up a few times. The V call is TRBV6-6, the J call TRBJ1-1; D unclear. CDR1 and CDR2 (germline): MNHNY, SVGAGI (reference sequence). V lost 4 bases to trimming and J lost 1 base, with 4 bases between them. There are 12 residues in the CDR3. CDR3 sequence: CASSSGNTEAFF. The DNA for the CDR3 is TGTGCCAGCAGTTCGGGGAACACTGAAGCTTTCTTT.

The genes are TRBV21-1 and TRBJ1-5; the table's D call of TRBD1 was not tested on the DNA. TRBV21-1 counts as a pseudogene. The CDR3 covers 19 residues. The CDR3 loop reads CASSKVQGAPLYSNQPQHF. The CDR3, as DNA: TGTGCCAGCAGCAAAGTCCAGGGGGCACCATTGTATAGCAATCAGCCCCAGCATTTT.

The rearrangement uses TRBV2 and TRBJ2-5; D is perhaps TRBD2 (5 bases). V lost 6 bases, J lost 1 base, and 12 bases lay in between. Germline CDR1 and CDR2: SNHLY and FYNNEI. CDR3 length: 14 residues. Here the CDR3 reads CASSAGLLQETQYF. Written as DNA, the CDR3 is TGTGCCAGCAGCGCCGGACTCCTCCAAGAGACCCAGTACTTC.

The chain carries TRBV25-1 and TRBJ2-7; TRBD1 agrees at 11 bases. This CDR3 region has 14 residues. Germline trimming cut 5 bases from V and 5 bases from J; bases unmatched to any gene: 5. The germline gives CDR1 MGHDK, CDR2 SYGVNS. CDR3 sequence reads: CASSYGTGGHEQYF. CDR3 coding DNA: TGTGCCAGCAGTTACGGGACAGGGGGACACGAGCAGTACTTC.

Details on this clone: Sequence at one end of the junction differs from germline and may be a read error. J is TRBJ2-2 and V is TRBV30, with TRBD1 as a possible D gene (6 bases). Per germline, CDR1 GTSNPN and CDR2 SVGIG (reference sequence). The CDR3 extends over 15 amino acids. CDR3 nucleotides: TGTACCTGGAGCCTCGGGACCAGGGGCACCGGGGAGCTGTTTTTT. Translation: CTWSLGTRGTGELFF. Full variable domain (rest looked up from reference TRBV30 and TRBJ2-2): SQTIHQWPATLVQPVGSPLSLECTVEGTSNPNLYWYRQAAGRGLQLLFYSVGIGQISSEVPQNLSASRPQDRQFILSSKKLLLSDSGFYLCTWSLGTRGTGELFFGEGSRLTVL.

The rearrangement joins TRBV6-5 to TRBJ1-5; TRBD1 is a possible D gene (6 bases). CDR1 MNHEY and CDR2 SVGAGI come from the germline V gene. Trimming took 6 bases from V and 4 from J, leaving 16 bases between them. This CDR3 has 15 residues. CDR3 loop: CASSASEGTNQPQHF. CDR3 DNA sequence: TGTGCCAGCAGCGCATCTGAAGGGACAAATCAGCCCCAGCATTTT.

This rearrangement joins TRBV13 to TRBJ2-2; D is perhaps TRBD2 (7 bases). The V end lost 6 bases, the J end lost 3 bases, and 14 bases lay between the germline ends. CDR1 PRHDT and CDR2 FYEKMQ come from the germline V gene (reference sequence). The CDR3 extends over 15 amino acids. CDR3 in DNA: TGTGCCAGCAGTAACGGGGGGCCGGACACCGGGGAGCTGTTTTTT. This translates into CASSNGGPDTGELFF.